Below, 19 T cell receptor beta chains from the same sample are listed, as sequenced in a study of T-cell reconstitution after alpha-beta-depleted transplantation in children. Unique molecular identifiers were incorporated during preparation of the TCRbeta library. TCRdb re-analysed the PCR reads in MiXCR, keeping a single row per CDR3 protein. The table has 150,000 to 200,000 distinct CDR3 sequences, 6.3% seen once. The sequences come from PBMCs, collected before TCRalphabeta/CD19-depleted stem cell transplant. The receptor source for this set is a girl in the first two years of life with combined immunodeficiency, due to receive a stem cell transplant.

This clonotype was recorded at least ten times. The rearrangement links TRBV12-3 or TRBV12-4 to TRBJ1-2; D not resolved. The CDR3 totals 13 residues. With 5 bases removed from V and 3 bases from J, the gap between germline ends came to 10 bases. The CDR3 nucleotides read TGTGCCAGCAGTCCGGGGTGGGACTATGGCTACACCTTC. Protein product: CASSPGWDYGYTF.

This clonotype was observed many times. This rearrangement joins TRBV6-6 to TRBJ2-7; 7 positions agree with TRBD2. Trimming took 8 bases from V and 3 from J; bases not matched to a gene: 10. Germline CDR1 and CDR2: MNHNY and SVGAGI (reference sequence). CDR3 length equals 14 residues. The CDR3 loop reads CASRLSGTFYEQYF. The CDR3 region has the DNA TGTGCCAGCCGGTTGAGCGGGACCTTCTACGAGCAGTACTTC.

This clonotype came up many times. The chain is built from TRBV12-3 or TRBV12-4 and TRBJ2-3, with D possibly being TRBD2 (6 bases). The V end lost 7 bases, the J end lost 2 bases, and 19 bases lay between the germline ends. CDR3 length equals 16 residues. CDR3 nucleotides: TGTGCCAGCACCCCGGGGGAGCGGAGGGTCACAGATACGCAGTATTTT. Protein: CASTPGERRVTDTQYF.

This clonotype showed up many times. The rearrangement uses TRBV20-1 and TRBJ2-3, with a weak D call TRBD2 (5 bases). The germline CDR1 and CDR2 sequences are DFQATT and SNEGSKA (reference sequence). The CDR3 contains 14 residues. V dropped 3 bases and J dropped 6 bases, with 16 bases sitting between them. CDR3 in amino acids: CSASWVEGIDTQYF. Written as DNA, the CDR3 is TGCAGTGCTAGTTGGGTCGAGGGCATTGATACGCAGTATTTT.

The table lists this clonotype with many counts. The J gene is TRBJ1-4, the V gene TRBV29-1; tentative D call: TRBD1 (6 bases). Germline lookup yields CDR1 SQVTM and CDR2 ANQGSEA. Trimming shortened V by 4 bases and J by 6 bases, and 15 bases separated the two germline ends. The CDR3 loop spans 14 amino acids. The CDR3 spells CSVAQGNRDEKLFF. In nucleotides, the CDR3 is TGCAGCGTTGCACAGGGAAATAGGGATGAAAAACTGTTTTTT.

This clonotype has a count of ten or more. V is TRBV21-1 and J is TRBJ2-4. TRBV21-1 is listed as a pseudogene. The CDR3 has 15 amino acids. The CDR3 spells CASSKGGLAKNIQYF. CDR3 bases: TGTGCCAGCAGCAAAGGGGGGCTAGCCAAAAACATTCAGTACTTC.

This clonotype has a count of ten or more. The chain joins TRBV28 to TRBJ2-1; 7 bases are shared with TRBD2. Trimming took 4 bases from V and 0 from J; bases not matched to a gene: 3. Per the germline V gene, CDR1 is MDHEN and CDR2 is SYDVKM. The CDR3 extends over 15 amino acids. Here the CDR3 DNA reads TGTGCCAGCAGTTCCCGGACTAGCTCCTACAATGAGCAGTTCTTC. This codes for CASSSRTSSYNEQFF.

This clonotype was seen ten or more times. The J gene is TRBJ1-1, the V gene TRBV24-1, with 8 bases lining up with TRBD1. V was pared by 3 bases and J by 4 bases, with 6 bases of the junction left unmatched. From germline, CDR1 is KGHDR and CDR2 SFDVKD. The CDR3 has 15 residues. The CDR3 is CATSDARTGPTEAFF. In DNA, the CDR3 is TGTGCCACCAGTGATGCTCGGACAGGGCCCACTGAAGCTTTCTTT.

In this sample, this clonotype turned up many times. The rearrangement links TRBV7-2 to TRBJ2-3; 7 bases agree with TRBD2. This CDR3 region has 15 residues. Germline V gene sequence: CDR1 SGHTA, CDR2 FQGNSA. The J segment lost 6 bases and the V segment lost 7 bases, leaving 13 bases of the junction unmatched. The DNA of the CDR3 is TGTGCCAGCACTCCTGGGGGGGAGTCTACGGATACGCAGTATTTT. Translating it yields CASTPGGESTDTQYF.

This clonotype was seen many times. V is TRBV4-1 and J is TRBJ2-1; D unresolved. Germline lookup yields CDR1 MGHRA and CDR2 YSYEKL. Trimming pared 0 bases from V and 6 bases from J, leaving 9 bases between. The CDR3 sequence is 14 residues long. DNA for the CDR3: TGCGCCAGCAGCCAAGAAACAGCGATCAATGAGCAGTTCTTC. It translates to CASSQETAINEQFF.

In this sample, this clonotype turned up many times. V and J are TRBV28 and TRBJ2-7; 8 bases fit TRBD1. V dropped 3 bases and J dropped 2; count of bases not matched to a gene: 12. Germline CDR1 is MDHEN and CDR2 is SYDVKM. The CDR3 loop spans 17 amino acids. The DNA of the CDR3 is TGTGCCAGCAGTTTCTCACTCTTCCGGGACAGGCCCTACGAGCAGTACTTC. The encoded protein is CASSFSLFRDRPYEQYF.

This clonotype was counted ten times or more. The CDR3 loop is CASSLGGSLNEQYF. CDR3 in DNA: TGTGCCAGCAGCTTAGGTGGCAGTCTCAACGAGCAGTACTTC. The chain is built from TRBV7-8 and TRBJ2-7; unclear D gene. The CDR3 has 14 amino acids. V dropped 1 base and J dropped 5 bases, with 12 bases sitting between them. CDR1 is SGHVS and CDR2 is FQNEAQ in the germline V gene.

Many counts were recorded for this clonotype. This chain links TRBV7-6 with TRBJ2-2; D is possibly TRBD1 (6 bases). Germline V gene data show CDR1 as SGHVS and CDR2 as FNYEAQ. This CDR3 is built from 13 residues. Trimming removed 6 bases at V and 7 bases at J, with 12 bases between. In nucleotides, the CDR3 is TGTGCCAGCAGAAGACAGGAACTCGGGGAGCTGTTTTTT. This codes for CASRRQELGELFF.

At least ten counts were recorded for this clonotype. DNA for the CDR3: TGTGCCAGCAGCTTCCCCGGGGGGGCCTTAGATACGCAGTATTTT. It specifies CASSFPGGALDTQYF. This chain joins TRBV7-9 and TRBJ2-3, with TRBD2 identical over 8 bases. V gave up 3 bases and J gave up 5 bases; unmatched junction bases: 7. This CDR3 comprises 15 residues. Germline V CDR1 and CDR2: SEHNR, FQNEAQ (reference sequence).

Ten or more counts support this clonotype. This chain joins TRBV29-1 and TRBJ2-5; a weak D match, TRBD2 (6 bases). The V gene lost 5 bases and the J gene lost 5 bases, with 9 bases spanning the gap. The CDR3 totals 11 residues. The V gene's germline CDR1 is SQVTM and CDR2 ANQGSEA. The CDR3 here is CSVNSGETQYF. The CDR3, as DNA: TGCAGCGTTAATAGCGGCGAGACCCAGTACTTC.

This clonotype was seen only a few times. The chain combines TRBV28 with TRBJ1-5; D might be TRBD1 (6 bases). V lost 3 bases to trimming and J lost 4 bases, with 25 bases between them. Germline V gene lookup returns CDR1 MDHEN and CDR2 SYDVKM. The CDR3 is made up of 19 amino acids. The CDR3 spells CASSLGARGNSALNQPQHF. The CDR3, as DNA: TGTGCCAGCAGTTTGGGGGCCCGCGGGAACTCAGCCCTAAATCAGCCCCAGCATTTT.

This clonotype was seen a handful of times. The genes are TRBV10-3 and TRBJ1-1; D not resolved. Germline-derived CDR1 and CDR2 are ENHRY and SYGVKD. Trimming removed 2 bases from V and 0 bases from J, with 13 bases in between. The CDR3 has 16 amino acids. Here the CDR3 DNA reads TGTGCCATCAGTGAGCCGCCGGACGGAATGAACACTGAAGCTTTCTTT. This translates into CAISEPPDGMNTEAFF.

The table lists this clonotype with many counts. This sequence joins TRBV29-1 and TRBJ2-7; the D gene is possibly TRBD1 (6 bases). Germline V gene sequence: CDR1 SQVTM, CDR2 ANQGSEA. The CDR3 consists of 15 residues. V shed 4 bases and J shed 4 bases, with 20 bases lying between them. The DNA of the CDR3 is TGCAGCGTTGCACGAAGACAGGCCCGAAAATACGAGCAGTACTTC. Translating it yields CSVARRQARKYEQYF.

This clonotype was recorded many times. This CDR3 reads CASSSRLAGVSWNEQYF. The CDR3 bases are TGTGCCAGCAGTTCACGACTAGCGGGAGTCTCTTGGAACGAGCAGTACTTC. This chain uses TRBV6-2 or TRBV6-3 with TRBJ2-7; TRBD2 matches at 12 bases. From germline, CDR1 is MNHEY and CDR2 SVGEGT. V shed 4 bases, J shed 5 bases, and the junction held 12 bases outside the gene matches. This CDR3 region has 17 residues.